The 18 T cell receptor beta chains below all came from one sample that was sequenced in a study of a mutant IDH1 vaccine in newly diagnosed glioma. The antigens of these receptors remain unknown. Time point in this sample: week 35, safety follow-up. Mutant IDH1 20-mer peptide, at 300 ug, made up each vaccine dose, with topical imiquimod. The table came from immunoSEQ multiplex PCR; TCRdb's copy has only in-frame clones and leaves some out. The repertoire holds just over 65,000 clones, with less than 90% as singletons. Specimen: PBMCs, collected from a glioma patient whose treatment included an IDH1 peptide vaccine. The receptors here all came from a man between 18 and 35 years old with glioma.

The chain couples TRBV6-1 to TRBJ2-2, with D possibly being TRBD1 (5 bases). Germline values: CDR1 MNHNS, CDR2 SASEGT. The CDR3 loop spans 15 amino acids. V lost 0 bases to trimming and J lost 6 bases, with 11 bases between them. CDR3 sequence (DNA): TGTGCCAGCAGTGAAGCGCCAGGGCAAGCCGGGGAGCTGTTTTTT. Protein product: CASSEAPGQAGELFF.

This chain joins TRBV9 and TRBJ1-1; TRBD1 agrees at 9 bases. The V segment lost 0 bases and the J segment 3 bases; nucleotides outside the gene matches: 3. The CDR3 runs to 15 residues. CDR1 is SGDLS, CDR2 YYNGEE, per germline. The CDR3 DNA is TGTGCCAGCAGCGTAGATCACAGGGGGCACACTGAAGCTTTCTTT. It yields the protein CASSVDHRGHTEAFF.

This rearrangement joins TRBV4-3 to TRBJ2-3; a possible D gene is TRBD1 (5 bases). The CDR3 totals 13 residues. V lost 5 bases and J lost 2, with 8 bases in between. CDR1 LGHNA and CDR2 YSLEER come from the germline V gene. The CDR3 nucleotides read TGCGCCAGCAGCTCGACAGTCACAGATACGCAGTATTTT. The encoded protein is CASSSTVTDTQYF.

The CDR3: CAWETGSSYEQYF. The CDR3 DNA reads TGTGCCTGGGAAACAGGATCCTCCTACGAGCAGTACTTC. V usage is TRBV30 and J usage is TRBJ2-7, with D possibly being TRBD1 (5 bases). This CDR3 has 13 amino acids. Germline V lookup: CDR1 GTSNPN, CDR2 SVGIG (reference sequence). V was shortened by 5 bases and J by 0 bases, with 11 bases between the two germline ends.

V usage is TRBV4-3 and J usage is TRBJ2-7; weak D call: TRBD2 (5 bases). The CDR3 is made up of 15 amino acids. Trimming took 0 bases from V and 7 from J, leaving 16 bases between them. Germline CDR1 is LGHNA and CDR2 is YSLEER. The chain's CDR3 is CASSQDRAGPREQYF. The CDR3 DNA sequence: TGCGCCAGCAGCCAAGATAGGGCGGGCCCTCGAGAGCAGTACTTC.

The chain joins TRBV5-4 to TRBJ2-5, with 15 bases identical to TRBD2. V shed 0 bases and J 4 bases; nucleotides not matched to a gene: 7. The CDR3 is 18 amino acids. The germline CDR1 and CDR2 sequences are SGHNT and YYREEE (reference sequence). The CDR3 DNA follows: TGTGCCAGCAGCTTGGGGGGACTAGCGGGAGGTGGAGGAGAGACCCAGTACTTC. It encodes CASSLGGLAGGGGETQYF.

By its share, this clone is medium-sized. This sequence joins TRBV7-8 and TRBJ2-7; 8 bases match TRBD1. The V gene's germline CDR1 is SGHVS and CDR2 FQNEAQ. Germline trimming cut 2 bases from V and 2 bases from J; bases unmatched to any gene: 5. The CDR3 contains 15 residues. The CDR3 DNA is TGTGCCAGCAGCTTATGGTCAGGGGGCACCTACGAGCAGTACTTC. It encodes CASSLWSGGTYEQYF. The full variable domain, with the rest looked up from reference TRBV7-8 and TRBJ2-7, is GAGVSQSPRYKVAKRGQDVALRCDPISGHVSLFWYQQALGQGPEFLTYFQNEAQLDKSGLPSDRFFAERPEGSVSTLKIQRTQQEDSAVYLCASSLWSGGTYEQYFGPGTRLTVT.

The CDR3 protein is CAISESGGVAQPQHF. The CDR3 nucleotides read TGTGCCATCAGTGAGTCTGGGGGGGTAGCTCAGCCCCAGCATTTT. The V and J genes are TRBV10-3 and TRBJ1-5, with a possible D match to TRBD1 (5 bases). Germline CDR1 reads ENHRY; CDR2 reads SYGVKD. V was clipped by 0 bases and J by 6 bases, with 12 bases between them. The CDR3 contains 15 residues.

In this sample, this clone turned up a few times. The rearrangement joins TRBV30 to TRBJ1-1; D unresolved. Germline loops: CDR1 GTSNPN, CDR2 SVGIG (reference sequence). Trimming removed 2 bases at V and 0 bases at J, with 10 bases between. The CDR3 consists of 14 residues. The CDR3, as DNA: TGTGCCTGGAGTAAGGGAGCCTTGAACACTGAAGCTTTCTTT. It specifies CAWSKGALNTEAFF.

The chain has TRBV12-5 and TRBJ2-1; D remains ambiguous. CDR3 size: 12 residues. The germline gives CDR1 LGHNT, CDR2 FRNRAP. V lost 3 bases and J lost 2, with 2 bases in between. The CDR3 reads CASGFTYNEQFF. DNA for the CDR3: TGTGCTAGTGGTTTTACCTACAATGAGCAGTTCTTC.

This clone is a singleton in its sample. This chain joins TRBV7-2 and TRBJ1-2; 9 bases map to TRBD1. CDR1 SGHTA and CDR2 FQGNSA come from the germline V gene. The CDR3 loop spans 16 amino acids. V shed 5 bases and J 1 base; nucleotides not matched to a gene: 8. The CDR3 nucleotides read TGTGCCAGCAGCCCCCCCCGGACAGGGGATAACTATGGCTACACCTTC. This gives the protein CASSPPRTGDNYGYTF.

V and J are TRBV28 and TRBJ2-3; 9 bases are a match to TRBD2. V was pared by 3 bases and J by 2 bases, with 6 bases of the junction left unmatched. The CDR3 length is 16 residues. Germline V gene sequence: CDR1 MDHEN, CDR2 SYDVKM. As DNA, the CDR3 is TGTGCCAGCAGTTTGGGGATAGCGGGGGTCACAGATACGCAGTATTTT. Residues: CASSLGIAGVTDTQYF.

The chain carries TRBV10-3 and TRBJ2-7, with D perhaps TRBD2 (6 bases). CDR3 length: 16 amino acids. Trimming stripped 0 bases from V and 5 bases from J, with 17 bases between. The germline V gene has CDR1 ENHRY and CDR2 SYGVKD. The CDR3 bases are TGTGCCATCAGTGAGTCACCTCCGGGGGACGATGACGAGCAGTACTTC. It translates to CAISESPPGDDDEQYF.

The rearrangement uses TRBV7-2 and TRBJ1-2; 7 bases line up with TRBD1. The CDR3 runs 14 residues. V shed 5 bases, J shed 8 bases, and the junction held 11 bases outside the gene matches. Germline loops: CDR1 SGHTA, CDR2 FQGNSA. The CDR3 is CASSTPGQFWGYTF. As DNA, the CDR3 is TGTGCCAGCAGCACACCGGGACAGTTCTGGGGCTACACCTTC.

The chain carries TRBV7-8 and TRBJ1-3; D is ambiguous. Germline CDR1 reads SGHVS; CDR2 reads FQNEAQ. The length of the CDR3 is 15 residues. V lost 6 bases and J lost 0, with 12 bases in between. The CDR3 spells CASSPRRVSGNTIYF. The CDR3 DNA follows: TGTGCCAGCAGTCCCCGACGGGTCTCTGGAAACACCATATATTTT.

The DNA for the CDR3 is TGCGCCAGCAGCCAAGATAGCGTCGAGACGGACCTCTCTGGGGCCAACGTCCTGACTTTC. This translates into CASSQDSVETDLSGANVLTF. V is TRBV4-3 and J is TRBJ2-6, with a possible D match to TRBD2 (5 bases). Trimming took 0 bases from V and 0 from J, leaving 18 bases between them. CDR3 length: 20 amino acids. CDR1 and CDR2 from the germline V gene are LGHNA and YSLEER.

V gene TRBV9 combines with J gene TRBJ2-3; D remains ambiguous. The CDR3 has 14 amino acids. From germline, CDR1 is SGDLS and CDR2 YYNGEE. Deletions cut 1 base from V and 0 bases from J, with 6 bases between. CDR3 in DNA: TGTGCCAGCAGCGTACTCGGGAGCACAGATACGCAGTATTTT. Protein product: CASSVLGSTDTQYF.

This CDR3 reads CASSLVGEAFF. CDR3 sequence (DNA): TGTGCCAGCAGTTTAGTGGGTGAAGCTTTCTTT. V usage is TRBV28 and J usage is TRBJ1-1, with D unresolved. The CDR3 runs 11 residues. The germline gives CDR1 MDHEN, CDR2 SYDVKM. The V end lost 2 bases, the J end lost 7 bases, and 5 bases lay between the germline ends.